These T cell receptor beta chains were read from a single sample in a study of blood T cells in healthy people across ages. TCRdb passed the 5' RACE reads through MiXCR, listing each CDR3 protein once. This sample yields some 800,000 distinct CDR3 sequences, of which more than 20% are seen a single time; more than 3% belongs to the top ten. This sample was shared with a second study, whose subject was T cells of mothers and their children.

Source material: blood. The receptors shown here come from a boy aged 5-17 years in good health. Each CDR3 is given with its conserved first and last residue. A D gene is named only where the DNA matches it firmly. Not every row has a clone size; where given, it reads once, few, many or a size class.

clone_size,d_call,j_call,v_call,cdr3_aa,cdr3_nt
few,.,TRBJ2-2,TRBV5-1,CASSLRTSPNTGELFF,TGCGCCAGCAGCTTGAGGACCAGCCCGAACACCGGGGAGCTGTTTTTT
.,.,TRBJ2-7,TRBV5-1,CASSLGQVPLGQYF,TGCGCCAGCAGCTTGGGACAGGTCCCCTTGGGGCAGTACTTC
few,TRBD2,TRBJ2-1,TRBV29-1,CSVEGDTSGTYNEQFF,TGCAGCGTTGAAGGTGATACTAGCGGGACTTACAATGAGCAGTTCTTC
few,.,TRBJ2-2,TRBV6-2/TRBV6-3,CAGKRSGNAGELFF,TGTGCCGGAAAAAGATCGGGAAATGCCGGGGAGCTGTTTTTT
.,.,TRBJ2-1,TRBV3-1,CASSHRRGSGEQFF,TGTGCCAGCAGCCACCGCCGGGGTAGTGGTGAGCAGTTCTTC
.,.,TRBJ2-7,TRBV15,CATSRVPGAAYEQYF,TGTGCCACCAGCAGAGTTCCAGGGGCGGCCTACGAGCAGTACTTC
few,.,TRBJ2-1,TRBV5-1,CASSLVYGYNEQFF,TGCGCCAGCAGCTTGGTCTACGGTTACAATGAGCAGTTCTTC
few,.,TRBJ2-3,TRBV29-1,CSVIPSGWGSTDTQYF,TGCAGCGTCATCCCGTCGGGCTGGGGCAGCACAGATACGCAGTATTTT
few,.,TRBJ2-7,TRBV7-9,CASSLNREQYF,TGTGCCAGCAGCCTCAACAGGGAGCAGTACTTC
once,TRBD2,TRBJ2-3,TRBV20-1,CSATLAGVPDTQYF,TGCAGTGCAACACTAGCGGGAGTTCCAGATACGCAGTATTTT
.,.,TRBJ2-7,TRBV20-1,CSARDPQSSYEQYF,TGCAGTGCTAGAGACCCACAGAGCTCCTACGAGCAGTACTTC
.,.,TRBJ1-3,TRBV7-6,CASSLLSRVSSGNTIYF,TGTGCCAGCAGCTTACTTTCCAGGGTTAGCTCTGGAAACACCATATATTTT
.,.,TRBJ1-2,TRBV4-1,CASSQGYGNMGGYTF,TGCGCCAGCAGCCAAGGTTACGGTAATATGGGGGGCTACACCTTC
few,.,TRBJ1-1,TRBV20-1,CSARDVTEGGYILNTEAFF,TGCAGTGCTAGAGATGTTACGGAGGGCGGGTATATTTTGAACACTGAAGCTTTCTTT
.,TRBD2,TRBJ2-5,TRBV10-3,CAIRSGTSRETQYF,TGTGCCATCAGATCCGGGACTAGCAGAGAGACCCAGTACTTC
few,TRBD2,TRBJ2-5,TRBV20-1,CSAELSGSKTQYF,TGCAGTGCTGAGCTTAGCGGGAGCAAGACCCAGTACTTC
.,.,TRBJ2-7,TRBV2,CASSRVVTSYEQYF,TGTGCCAGCAGCCGGGTGGTGACCTCCTACGAGCAGTACTTC
many,.,TRBJ1-1,TRBV18,CASSPNGDEAFF,TGTGCCAGCTCACCAAATGGAGACGAAGCTTTCTTT
.,.,TRBJ2-4,TRBV7-2,CASSLGGVNIRYF,TGTGCCAGCAGCTTAGGGGGCGTGAACATTCGGTACTTC
.,.,TRBJ2-1,TRBV15,CATSSGKGNEQFF,TGTGCCACCAGCAGCGGCAAGGGCAATGAGCAGTTCTTC
few,.,TRBJ2-3,TRBV2,CASSRVGTDTQYF,TGTGCCAGCAGCCGGGTGGGCACAGATACGCAGTATTTT
.,TRBD2,TRBJ2-1,TRBV7-9,CASRGLAESSYNEQFF,TGTGCCAGCAGGGGTCTAGCGGAGAGCTCCTACAATGAGCAGTTCTTC
.,TRBD1,TRBJ2-1,TRBV11-2,CASRHPGQGGSYNEQFF,TGTGCCAGCAGACACCCGGGACAGGGGGGATCCTACAATGAGCAGTTCTTC
.,.,TRBJ2-7,TRBV6-5,CASSYSSEEGLYEQYF,TGTGCCAGCAGTTACTCGAGTGAAGAGGGACTTTACGAGCAGTACTTC
.,.,TRBJ2-1,TRBV28,CASSQRSPLNNEQFF,TGTGCCAGCAGTCAACGGTCCCCCCTGAACAATGAGCAGTTCTTC
.,.,TRBJ2-3,TRBV7-2,CASSSIWGVGVLDTQYF,TGTGCCAGCAGCTCCATATGGGGCGTGGGGGTCCTGGATACGCAGTATTTT
.,TRBD1,TRBJ2-7,TRBV6-2/TRBV6-3,CASSPTGQGVHYEQYF,TGTGCCAGCAGCCCCACGGGACAGGGGGTCCACTACGAGCAGTACTTC
.,.,TRBJ1-5,TRBV11-2,CASSLRGGLGNQPQHF,TGTGCCAGCAGCTTACGCGGGGGGCTAGGCAATCAGCCCCAGCATTTT
.,.,TRBJ2-1,TRBV29-1,CSVEVDSPWTVLYNEQFF,TGCAGCGTTGAAGTCGACTCACCATGGACAGTCCTCTACAATGAGCAGTTCTTC
few,TRBD2,TRBJ2-5,TRBV28,CASTVRGLAGVETQYF,TGTGCCAGCACCGTACGTGGACTAGCGGGAGTGGAGACCCAGTACTTC
few,.,TRBJ2-5,TRBV6-2/TRBV6-3,CASSYPDSGSKTQYF,TGTGCCAGCAGTTACCCGGACAGTGGCAGTAAGACCCAGTACTTC
.,.,TRBJ2-7,TRBV4-3,CASSQDLGGTAYEQYF,TGCGCCAGCAGCCAAGATTTAGGGGGGACCGCATACGAGCAGTACTTC
.,.,TRBJ2-5,TRBV29-1,CSVQNGETQYF,TGCAGCGTTCAAAACGGGGAGACCCAGTACTTC
.,.,TRBJ1-5,TRBV24-1,CATSDRNRDSNQPQHF,TGTGCCACCAGTGACCGTAACAGAGATAGCAATCAGCCCCAGCATTTT
.,.,TRBJ1-4,TRBV7-2,CASSYAGVLNEKLFF,TGTGCCAGCAGTTACGCGGGGGTGCTTAATGAAAAACTGTTTTTT
few,.,TRBJ2-7,TRBV2,CASSSGILGAEQYF,TGTGCCAGCAGTTCCGGGATCCTGGGGGCCGAGCAGTACTTC
.,.,TRBJ2-6,TRBV20-1,CSAPYRAGANVLTF,TGCAGTGCCCCATACAGAGCTGGGGCCAACGTCCTGACTTTC
few,.,TRBJ2-3,TRBV27,CASSMGLTDTQYF,TGTGCCAGCAGTATGGGGCTCACAGATACGCAGTATTTT
.,.,TRBJ2-6,TRBV9,CASSVEFGANVLTF,TGTGCCAGCAGCGTAGAGTTTGGGGCCAACGTCCTGACTTTC
.,TRBD1,TRBJ2-1,TRBV6-2/TRBV6-3,CASSYSPGTEANEQFF,TGTGCCAGCAGTTACTCGCCTGGGACAGAGGCCAATGAGCAGTTCTTC